The source of this T cell receptor beta chain is a study of cytomegalovirus exposure and HLA in healthy donors. Primers: 60 Vbeta forward and 13 Jbeta reverse. Clones were read by immunoSEQ multiplex PCR, and TCRdb kept only the in-frame ones, dropping some. The sample has approximately 140,000 clones, around 76% seen once. Study results and limitations: A list of about 160 TCR beta chains associated with cytomegalovirus was given. Confirmation in vitro established that a few CMV-associated chains were specific for CMV antigens. Many donors shared some public TCRs, even though most TCR sequences were rare.

While unrecorded immune exposures were likely, the donors were nominally healthy when sampled. CDR1 is SGDLS and CDR2 is YYNGEE in the germline V gene. Trimming pared 2 bases from V and 3 bases from J, leaving 17 bases between. The CDR3 has 17 amino acids. As regards this clone: The antigen is unknown.

The sequencing sample was made of PBMCs. J is TRBJ2-2 and V is TRBV9; possible D gene TRBD1, 5 bases. The TCR originated in a man younger than 30 in good health and CMV-seronegative. The CDR3 DNA reads TGTGCCAGCAGCGTGGTCCCTCTGGCAGGGCACACCGGGGAGCTGTTTTTT. Its translation is CASSVVPLAGHTGELFF.